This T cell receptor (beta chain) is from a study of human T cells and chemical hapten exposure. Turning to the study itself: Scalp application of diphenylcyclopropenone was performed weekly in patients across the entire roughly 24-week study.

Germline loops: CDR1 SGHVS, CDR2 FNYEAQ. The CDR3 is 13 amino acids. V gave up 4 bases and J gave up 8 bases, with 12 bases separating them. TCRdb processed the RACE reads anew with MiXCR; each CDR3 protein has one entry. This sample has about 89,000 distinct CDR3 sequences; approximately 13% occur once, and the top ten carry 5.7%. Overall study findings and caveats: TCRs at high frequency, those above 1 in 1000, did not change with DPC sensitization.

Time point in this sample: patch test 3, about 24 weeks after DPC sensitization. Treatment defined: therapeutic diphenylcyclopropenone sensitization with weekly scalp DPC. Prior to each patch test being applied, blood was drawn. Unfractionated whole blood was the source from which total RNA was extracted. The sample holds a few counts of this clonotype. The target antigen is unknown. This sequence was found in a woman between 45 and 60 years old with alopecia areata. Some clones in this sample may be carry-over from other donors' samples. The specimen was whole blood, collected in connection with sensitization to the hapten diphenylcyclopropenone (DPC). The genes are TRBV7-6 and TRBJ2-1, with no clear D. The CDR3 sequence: CASSSGEKDEQFF. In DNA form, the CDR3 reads TGTGCCAGCAGCTCAGGAGAGAAGGATGAGCAGTTCTTC.